The clone carrying this TCR beta chain showed up just a few times. Its antigen remains unknown. In the PCR, 60 Vbeta and 13 Jbeta primers were used. Original methodology: Later, roughly 80 million unique TCR beta chains were counted in an analysis, and approximately 10 million of them were shared. The repertoire was sequenced with immunoSEQ multiplex PCR; TCRdb's copy has only in-frame clones and lacks some. V, J and clone size are those of that table, while D and trimming were read from the DNA. The sample lists approximately 150,000 clones, roughly 80% seen once, with 2.5% to 3.5% in the top ten. The data were taken from a study of cytomegalovirus exposure and HLA in healthy donors. Study-level background: An earlier analysis found roughly 110 million unique TCR beta sequences from around 180 million T cells. Study-wide results and limits: Reported performance of the classifier showed diagnosis of cytomegalovirus status with high specificity and sensitivity. Follow-up analysis found HLA locus-dependent TCR association rates, highest for DRB1 and lowest for HLA-C.

CDR1 SGHRS and CDR2 YFSETQ come from the germline V gene. There are 13 residues in the CDR3. The V gene lost 5 bases and the J gene lost 4 bases, with 12 bases spanning the gap. This clonotype was obtained from a woman aged 25 to 39 in good health and CMV-seronegative. This chain uses TRBV5-1 with TRBJ1-1, with D possibly being TRBD1 (5 bases). The sequencing input was PBMCs. The CDR3 here is CASREGRGTEAFF. DNA of the CDR3: TGCGCCAGCAGGGAGGGGCGGGGCACTGAAGCTTTCTTT. Based on the CDR3 plus reference TRBV5-1 and TRBJ1-1, the full variable domain is KAGVTQTPRYLIKTRGQQVTLSCSPISGHRSVSWYQQTPGQGLQFLFEYFSETQRNKGNFPGRFSGRQFSNSRSEMNVSTLELGDSALYLCASREGRGTEAFFGQGTRLTVV.